A selection of T cell receptor beta chains follows, all from one sample in a study of T-cell reconstitution after alpha-beta-depleted transplantation in children. TCRdb redid the calling of the PCR reads with MiXCR, one entry per CDR3 protein. The table lists about 340,000 distinct CDR3 sequences, 10% of them singletons. Sample: PBMCs from the stem cell graft donor, taken from the stem cell graft. All receptors derive from a human donor who donated a stem cell graft to a child with acute lymphoblastic leukemia. Both conserved end residues are part of each CDR3. The order of the fields is J gene, clone size, V gene, CDR3 protein. Clone sizes are given selectively: once, few, many, or a class where the clone is expanded.

TRBJ2-2 few TRBV6-5 CASSYPTSGRSGELFF
TRBJ1-1 NA TRBV12-2 CASRQGGGDYSNTEAFF
TRBJ2-3 few TRBV20-1 CSATSRLAGYTDTQYF
TRBJ2-7 NA TRBV11-2 CASSLGSFRDSKHYEQYF
TRBJ1-3 NA TRBV6-1 CASTKGSYAADSGNTIYF
TRBJ2-5 few TRBV20-1 CSARVPSGQETQYF
TRBJ2-1 few TRBV15 CATSRDYGTSSISEQFF
TRBJ2-1 few TRBV4-3 CASSAGTSAYNEQFF
TRBJ2-1 few TRBV14 CASSQVVGLAGSYEQFF
TRBJ2-7 NA TRBV28 CASSFGRIYEQYF
TRBJ2-1 many TRBV3-1 CASSQPSPWATPFF
TRBJ2-3 many TRBV27 CASAVRAGRPDTQYF
TRBJ2-1 few TRBV9 CASSVGAGGNEQFF
TRBJ1-2 many TRBV4-2 CASSQGSGPAYGYTF
TRBJ2-7 NA TRBV7-9 CASSWPLEQGFYEQYF
TRBJ2-3 NA TRBV7-6 CASSSRTSGTITDTQYF
TRBJ2-3 many TRBV7-8 CASSATGGTADTQYF
TRBJ2-1 few TRBV20-1 CSARDRRGPFYNEQFF
TRBJ1-2 few TRBV5-5 CASSSQGRVGYTF
TRBJ2-4 few TRBV7-2 CASSPPGQKNIQYF
TRBJ1-1 few TRBV20-1 CSARQGILTEAFF
TRBJ2-7 many TRBV5-1 CASSLRSMTFYEQYF
TRBJ2-5 NA TRBV7-6 CASSLAYLAGGETQYF
TRBJ2-5 few TRBV6-5 CASSLGLAGGGGETQYF
TRBJ1-1 many TRBV28 CASSPYPEKVSLTEAFF
TRBJ2-1 NA TRBV15 CATSRVFYNEQFF
TRBJ2-3 NA TRBV18 CASSPPGGGLADTQYF
TRBJ1-6 NA TRBV10-3 CAISGTGQGRSPLHF
TRBJ2-3 NA TRBV5-1 CASSSVPGLDTQYF
TRBJ2-1 many TRBV29-1 CSVGNYYNEQFF
TRBJ2-7 few TRBV6-2/TRBV6-3 CASRHPGVVYEQYF
TRBJ2-1 NA TRBV24-1 CATSDLGLSGGNEQFF
TRBJ2-5 few TRBV5-1 CASSLEASGRVETQYF
TRBJ2-3 NA TRBV15 CATSSADREGDTQYF
TRBJ2-1 NA TRBV7-9 CASSSSETDSYNEQFF
TRBJ2-3 NA TRBV12-3/TRBV12-4 CASSSGFTDTQYF
TRBJ2-2 NA TRBV4-3 CASSQDRLAGGQWGELFF
TRBJ2-4 few TRBV20-1 CSARPGGRENIQYF
TRBJ2-7 few TRBV5-1 CASSLRQGFYEQYF
TRBJ2-1 few TRBV6-2/TRBV6-3 CASRPQASGRYEQFF